This note documents a single TCR beta chain sequence. The antigen remains unidentified. This could be a read error, since a much larger clone is one nucleotide away. Healthy control samples came from blood bank volunteers in Maryland, USA. The cDNA came from 5'RACE with 10-nucleotide random UMIs. TCRdb used MiXCR to reprocess the 5' RACE reads, holding one entry per CDR3 protein. Found here are about 79,000 distinct CDR3 sequences, roughly an eighth of them singletons; the top ten hold about 6.8%. The record originates from a study of neurological immune-mediated disorders. Broader study findings: While HTLV-1-associated myelopathy showed the greatest TCR clonal expansion, multiple sclerosis showed the least, falling below healthy controls. TCR-beta repertoires seemed private in all groups, with no expanded CDR3 amino acid sequences shared.

Germline values: CDR1 SGHRS, CDR2 YFSETQ. V shed 4 bases and J shed 2 bases, with 16 bases lying between them. This CDR3 is built from 16 residues. Sequenced sample: PBMCs. This chain uses TRBV5-1 with TRBJ2-1; possible D gene TRBD2, 6 bases. This clonotype originated in a woman aged 45-65 years in good health. CDR3 DNA sequence: TGCGCCAGCAGCCCGGAGGGGCGGGCCCCCTACAATGAGCAGTTCTTC. It encodes CASSPEGRAPYNEQFF.